This is a list of T cell receptor beta chains from one sample in a study of T cell repertoires in cytomegalovirus infection. Antigen specificity for these receptors is unknown. One entry per CDR3 protein, called by TCRdb with MiXCR from the reads. Of fewer than 950,000 distinct CDR3 sequences in the sample, around a third were seen once. The starting material was cultured CD8+ T cells from PBMCs, obtained from culture after CMV antigen stimulation. Source of these receptors: a human donor in good health (CMV status not recorded). Some clones in this sample may be carry-over from other donors' samples. Each CDR3 is given with its conserved first and last residue. The D gene is left open where the match is weak. Clone size appears in some rows only: once, few, many, or a class for an expanded clone.

CDR3nt	CDR3aa	abundance	v_gene	j_gene	d_gene
TGTGCCAGCAGCCCCCTGAAGGCAGGGGGGAACACTGAAGCTTTCTTT	CASSPLKAGGNTEAFF	few	TRBV7-9	TRBJ1-1	TRBD1
TGTGCCAGCAGCCCAAATAGCGGGGGGAACTTACGGGAGCAGTACTTC	CASSPNSGGNLREQYF	many	TRBV7-2	TRBJ2-7	TRBD2
TGTGCCAGCAGCCAAGGAATGCGGCGGGGAGCTTACAATGAGCAGTTCTTC	CASSQGMRRGAYNEQFF	.	TRBV3-1	TRBJ2-1	.
TGTGCCAGCTCACGAGGACCGAGTCCCGGGGAGCTGTTTTTT	CASSRGPSPGELFF	.	TRBV18	TRBJ2-2	.
TGTGCCAGCAGCTTCGGGACTAGCGGGTTCGGGGAGCTGTTTTTT	CASSFGTSGFGELFF	.	TRBV5-6	TRBJ2-2	TRBD2
TGTGCCAACAGCTCTAACGGGGGCCACCCTCCAGATACGCAGTATTTT	CANSSNGGHPPDTQYF	.	TRBV7-3	TRBJ2-3	.
TGCAGTGCTAGTTTCCCTAACAGGATTAACTATGGCTACACCTTC	CSASFPNRINYGYTF	few	TRBV20-1	TRBJ1-2	.
TGTGCCAGCAGCAATGAAGGCCCCACAGATACGCAGTATTTT	CASSNEGPTDTQYF	.	TRBV7-3	TRBJ2-3	.
TGTGCCAGCAGCTCGGGACAGGGTAGTCACGAGCAGTACTTC	CASSSGQGSHEQYF	.	TRBV5-5	TRBJ2-7	TRBD1
TGCAGTGCTGTGGACAGGGACTTCAATCAGCCCCAGCATTTT	CSAVDRDFNQPQHF	once	TRBV20-1	TRBJ1-5	TRBD1
TGTGCCACCAGTGATGAAGACATTAACGCCGGGGAGCTGTTTTTT	CATSDEDINAGELFF	few	TRBV24-1	TRBJ2-2	.
TGTGCCAGCAGTGATGGCCCTAGACAGGGGAAATATGGCTACACCTTC	CASSDGPRQGKYGYTF	.	TRBV6-6	TRBJ1-2	TRBD1
TGTGCCAGCAGCATTAAGACAGGGGGCACGAACACTGAAGCTTTCTTT	CASSIKTGGTNTEAFF	few	TRBV7-4	TRBJ1-1	TRBD1
TGTGCCAGCCAGGGGGGGGAAATTGAGCAGTTCTTC	CASQGGEIEQFF	.	TRBV6-8	TRBJ2-1	.